Following are 19 T cell receptor beta chains from one sample sequenced in a study of blood T cells in healthy people across ages. A second PCR of about 7 to 11 cycles used a sample-barcoded 5' primer and a J-beta primer mix. TCRdb reprocessed the 5' RACE reads via MiXCR and lists one record per CDR3 protein. The sample comprises fewer than 900,000 distinct CDR3 sequences, roughly 47% of which are singletons, and 20% rests with the top ten. What was sequenced was blood. These receptors all come from a woman aged 55-70 years in good health.

The chain recombines TRBV12-5 with TRBJ2-3, with 8 bases that match TRBD2. Germline loops: CDR1 LGHNT, CDR2 FRNRAP. There are 15 residues in the CDR3. With V trimmed by 5 bases and J by 2 bases, 6 bases remained unmatched. The CDR3 coding sequence is TGTGCTAGTGGTCCCCCGGGAGGGGCCACAGATACGCAGTATTTT. Protein product: CASGPPGGATDTQYF.

This clonotype was detected ten times or more. The V and J genes are TRBV29-1 and TRBJ2-7; the match to TRBD2 covers 9 bases. J gave up 5 bases and V 5 bases, and 4 bases lay outside the gene matches. Germline CDR1 reads SQVTM; CDR2 reads ANQGSEA. This CDR3 has 12 residues. The CDR3 coding sequence is TGCAGCGTTCCTAGCGGGAACGACGAGCAGTACTTC. It codes for CSVPSGNDEQYF.

The gene calls are TRBV6-2 or TRBV6-3 and TRBJ1-1; 10 nucleotides align to TRBD1. This CDR3 has 16 amino acids. Germline loops: CDR1 MNHEY, CDR2 SVGEGT. J was trimmed by 0 bases and V by 5 bases; bases with no gene match: 6. The CDR3 is CASSDGTGVVNTEAFF. Written as DNA, the CDR3 is TGTGCCAGCAGTGACGGGACAGGGGTTGTGAACACTGAAGCTTTCTTT.

This clonotype is a singleton in its sample. V is TRBV7-2 and J is TRBJ1-1, with 8 bases matching TRBD1. Germline V gene data show CDR1 as SGHTA and CDR2 as FQGNSA. The V and J ends lost 6 bases and 1 base, in that order; junction bases with no gene match: 7. The CDR3 contains 15 residues. The CDR3 coding sequence is TGTGCCAGCAGTCCGTGGACAGGGAGGAACACTGAAGCTTTCTTT. Protein product: CASSPWTGRNTEAFF.

The chain employs TRBV12-3 or TRBV12-4 and TRBJ2-3, with a tentative D call TRBD2 (6 bases). The V end was cut by 2 bases, the J end by 5 bases, with 11 bases between. CDR3 size: 14 residues. CDR3 in DNA: TGTGCCAGCAGTTTACCGGGGCGGGAAGATACGCAGTATTTT. Protein sequence: CASSLPGREDTQYF.

A word on this clonotype: A much larger clone differs by one base, so this may be a read error. The chain recombines TRBV3-1 with TRBJ2-7; unclear D gene. Looked up from germline, CDR1 is LGHDT and CDR2 is YNNKEL (reference sequence). The CDR3 sequence is 12 residues long. CDR3 nucleotide sequence: TGTGCCAGCAGCCAAGGGATCTACGAGCAGAACTTC. Its protein is CASSQGIYEQNF.

The CDR3 DNA reads TGCAGTGCTAGGGGGACTAGCGGGTGGAGCTCCTACAATGAGCAGTTCTTC. Translating gives CSARGTSGWSSYNEQFF. The rearrangement joins TRBV20-1 to TRBJ2-1; 12 bases are shared with TRBD2. J was trimmed by 0 bases and V by 3 bases; bases with no gene match: 6. There are 17 residues in the CDR3. Per germline, CDR1 DFQATT and CDR2 SNEGSKA (reference sequence).

Of note for this clonotype: This may arise from a read error, as a much more abundant clone is one base away. The chain links TRBV29-1 to TRBJ1-2, with a tentative D call TRBD1 (6 bases). Trimming removed 7 bases at V and 4 bases at J, with 10 bases between. CDR3 length equals 11 residues. Germline V lookup: CDR1 SQVTM, CDR2 ANQGSEA. The DNA of the CDR3 is TGCAGCGGTGGGGGGGCCTATGGCTACACCTTC. It is translated as CSGGGAYGYTF.

A word on this clonotype: Being one base from a much bigger clone, this may be a read error. The chain recombines TRBV6-2 or TRBV6-3 with TRBJ2-5; perhaps TRBD1 as D (5 bases). Germline V lookup: CDR1 MNHEY, CDR2 SVGEGT. This CDR3 spans 12 amino acids. V lost 6 bases and J lost 11, with 16 bases in between. CDR3 in amino acids: CASRRQNNEQYF. The CDR3 DNA reads TGTGCCAGCAGGAGACAGAACAATGAGCAGTACTTC.

At least ten counts were recorded for this clonotype. The chain employs TRBV2 and TRBJ2-5; D is ambiguous. Germline-derived CDR1 and CDR2 are SNHLY and FYNNEI. Trimming removed 6 bases from V and 2 bases from J, with 4 bases in between. The CDR3 is made up of 11 amino acids. DNA of the CDR3: TGTGCCAGCAGGCTACAAGAGACCCAGTACTTC. It translates to CASRLQETQYF.

The chain carries TRBV28 and TRBJ2-3; 12 nucleotides agree with TRBD1. In germline, CDR1 is MDHEN, CDR2 SYDVKM. J lost 2 bases, V lost 5 bases, and 8 bases had no gene match. There are 17 residues in the CDR3. CDR3 sequence: CASSRTGTGGPTDTQYF. The CDR3 nucleotides read TGTGCCAGCAGTAGAACCGGGACAGGGGGCCCCACAGATACGCAGTATTTT.

This chain uses TRBV27 with TRBJ2-1; 8 nucleotides agree with TRBD1. The germline gives CDR1 MNHEY, CDR2 SMNVEV (reference sequence). V lost 5 bases to trimming and J lost 12 bases; unmatched junction nucleotides: 12. The CDR3 covers 14 residues. The CDR3 is CASSQPGQGGRQFF. The CDR3 nucleotides read TGTGCCAGCAGTCAACCCGGACAGGGCGGGCGGCAGTTCTTC.

This clonotype was seen ten or more times. This chain connects TRBV4-3 to TRBJ2-4; 7 nucleotides agree with TRBD1. The CDR3 spans 14 residues. The trim removed 0 bases at V and 7 bases at J, leaving 3 bases unmatched. Germline-derived CDR1 and CDR2 are LGHNA and YSLEER. For the CDR3, the DNA is TGCGCCAGCAGCCAAGAGACAGGGTTGAACATTCAGTACTTC. It encodes CASSQETGLNIQYF.

Regarding this clonotype: One junction end does not reproduce the germline sequence, and a read error may be involved. This chain uses TRBV20-1 with TRBJ2-5; 10 bases are shared with TRBD2. The CDR3 totals 16 residues. Per germline, CDR1 DFQATT and CDR2 SNEGSKA (reference sequence). The CDR3 loop is CSARDHLAGALEAQYF. In DNA form, the CDR3 reads TGCAGTGCTAGAGATCACCTAGCGGGAGCCCTAGAGGCCCAGTACTTC.

Regarding this clonotype: Because it lacks the conserved phenylalanine or tryptophan at the end, this CDR3 is likely a read error. The chain is built from TRBV3-1 and TRBJ2-4; the D gene is possibly TRBD2 (6 bases). Trimming took off 3 bases at V and 1 base at J, with 13 bases between the two ends. The CDR3 loop spans 16 amino acids. Germline assignment: CDR1 LGHDT and CDR2 YNNKEL (reference sequence). CDR3 loop: CASSHLGGGAKNIQYY. DNA for the CDR3: TGTGCCAGCAGCCATCTTGGAGGAGGGGCCAAAAACATTCAGTACTAC.

This clonotype is a singleton in its sample. Possible read error: a much larger clone is one base away. The rearrangement uses TRBV5-1 and TRBJ1-4; TRBD1 aligns across 9 bases. CDR3 length: 18 residues. Germline CDR1 and CDR2: SGHRS and YFSETQ. Unmatched junction bases numbered 14, after V lost 0 bases and J lost 8 bases. CDR3 coding DNA: TGCGCCAGCAGCTTGGAACCCTTAGGACAGGGGACCTACGAAAAACTGTTTTTT. Protein product: CASSLEPLGQGTYEKLFF.

This clonotype turned up a few times. The chain uses TRBV5-1 and TRBJ1-6; a possible D gene is TRBD1 (5 bases). V was clipped by 2 bases and J by 7 bases, with 10 bases between them. Germline-derived CDR1 and CDR2 are SGHRS and YFSETQ. This CDR3 spans 14 amino acids. CDR3 nucleotide sequence: TGCGCCAGCAGCTTTGAAGGGGCAAATTCACCCCTCCACTTT. This sequence encodes CASSFEGANSPLHF. Full variable domain (rest looked up from reference TRBV5-1 and TRBJ1-6): KAGVTQTPRYLIKTRGQQVTLSCSPISGHRSVSWYQQTPGQGLQFLFEYFSETQRNKGNFPGRFSGRQFSNSRSEMNVSTLELGDSALYLCASSFEGANSPLHFGNGTRLTVT.

This clonotype has just a few counts. The V call is TRBV5-1, the J call TRBJ2-5; the match to TRBD2 covers 9 bases. The CDR3 contains 16 residues. The germline CDR1 and CDR2 sequences are SGHRS and YFSETQ. V lost 0 bases and J lost 5; bases outside the gene matches: 8. CDR3 protein: CASSLALREGQETQYF. Here the CDR3 DNA reads TGCGCCAGCAGCTTGGCCCTGCGGGAGGGCCAGGAGACCCAGTACTTC.

This rearrangement joins TRBV7-3 to TRBJ2-2; 7 nucleotides match TRBD2. Looked up from germline, CDR1 is SGHTA and CDR2 is FQGTGA. Trimming at V came to 5 bases and at J to 0 bases, leaving 6 bases not matched to a gene. The CDR3 has 16 amino acids. The CDR3: CASSPRAGANTGELFF. CDR3 DNA: TGTGCCAGCAGCCCCCGGGCGGGAGCGAACACCGGGGAGCTGTTTTTT.